These 22 T cell receptor beta chains were all obtained from the same sample, sequenced in a study of blood T cell repertoires in COVID-19. Libraries were prepared by immunoSEQ multiplex PCR; TCRdb keeps only in-frame clonotypes and omits some of them. Here the sample spans roughly 230,000 clones, roughly four fifths being singletons. Sample: PBMCs or T cells enriched from blood (not recorded which). These receptors all stem from a middle-aged man who had recovered from COVID-19.

In its sample, this clone was seen a few times. The chain has TRBV12-3 or TRBV12-4 and TRBJ2-7; TRBD2 might be the D (6 bases). CDR3 length equals 12 residues. Trimming cost V 3 bases and J 4 bases, with 7 bases left between them. CDR3 sequence: CASSFGGYEQYF. The CDR3 coding sequence is TGTGCCAGCAGTTTTGGGGGGTACGAGCAGTACTTC.

This sequence joins TRBV25-1 and TRBJ2-3; D perhaps matches TRBD2 (7 bases). Germline CDR1 MGHDK, CDR2 SYGVNS. This CDR3 is built from 18 residues. The V gene lost 10 bases and the J gene lost 0 bases, with 26 bases spanning the gap. The CDR3 here is CATGVTMGGGSSTDTQYF. The CDR3 bases are TGTGCCACCGGGGTGACAATGGGAGGGGGGTCTAGCACAGATACGCAGTATTTT.

The chain joins TRBV7-2 to TRBJ1-5; 7 bases agree with TRBD1. J gave up 6 bases and V 0 bases, and 5 bases lay outside the gene matches. Germline V gene sequence: CDR1 SGHTA, CDR2 FQGNSA. The CDR3 is made up of 15 amino acids. The CDR3 coding sequence is TGTGCCAGCAGCTTAGCCACAGGGGTAACTCAGCCCCAGCATTTT. Amino acid sequence: CASSLATGVTQPQHF.

This sequence joins TRBV12-5 and TRBJ1-2; no clear D. The germline CDR1 and CDR2 sequences are LGHNT and FRNRAP. The CDR3 has 13 residues. V dropped 6 bases and J dropped 4 bases, with 12 bases sitting between them. The CDR3 reads CASGHDTLYGYTF. The CDR3 DNA sequence: TGTGCTAGTGGACACGACACCCTCTATGGCTACACCTTC.

The rearrangement links TRBV28 to TRBJ2-7, with a possible D match to TRBD1 (5 bases). Trimming stripped 3 bases from V and 5 bases from J, with 11 bases between. This CDR3 contains 13 residues. Germline V gene lookup returns CDR1 MDHEN and CDR2 SYDVKM. Written as DNA, the CDR3 is TGTGCCAGCAGTTTCAGGGCGACGGACGAGCAGTACTTC. Amino acids: CASSFRATDEQYF.

J is TRBJ2-7 and V is TRBV7-9, with D possibly being TRBD1 (6 bases). V was shortened by 0 bases and J by 6 bases, with 9 bases between the two germline ends. The length of the CDR3 is 13 residues. Germline V gene lookup returns CDR1 SEHNR and CDR2 FQNEAQ (reference sequence). For the CDR3, the DNA is TGTGCCAGCAGCTTAGCCACAGGGCCCGAGCAGTACTTC. It translates to CASSLATGPEQYF.

The rearrangement uses TRBV5-1 and TRBJ2-3, with TRBD1 identical over 12 bases. Trimming removed 0 bases from V and 8 bases from J; junction bases left unmatched: 13. Germline V CDR1 and CDR2: SGHRS, YFSETQ. CDR3 length equals 18 residues. The CDR3 nucleotides are TGCGCCAGCAGCTTGGAGGGACAGGGGGCGCCAGCCTTAGGTACGCAGTATTTT. Translated, it gives CASSLEGQGAPALGTQYF.

This chain links TRBV29-1 with TRBJ2-3; 9 nucleotides align to TRBD1. Looked up from germline, CDR1 is SQVTM and CDR2 is ANQGSEA. V shed 6 bases and J 4 bases; nucleotides not matched to a gene: 8. The CDR3 is made up of 14 amino acids. The CDR3 spells CSVSGTGRADTQYF. As DNA, the CDR3 is TGCAGCGTGTCCGGGACAGGGAGGGCAGATACGCAGTATTTT.

This clone was detected once. The chain joins TRBV5-6 to TRBJ2-3; 12 nucleotides align to TRBD2. V was clipped by 3 bases and J by 2 bases; unmatched bases: 7. This CDR3 has 17 residues. The germline CDR1 and CDR2 sequences are SGHDT and YYEEEE. As DNA, the CDR3 is TGTGCCAGCAGCTCCACAACTAGCGGGAGGAACACAGATACGCAGTATTTT. Protein: CASSSTTSGRNTDTQYF.

Turning to this clone: Other DNA sequences of this sample code for an identical CDR3. J is TRBJ1-1 and V is TRBV11-3; 9 nucleotides match TRBD1. The junction had 4 bases not matched to a gene; V was cut back by 5 bases and J by 3 bases. Germline CDR1 reads SGHNT; CDR2 reads YENEEA. The CDR3 consists of 14 residues. The DNA of the CDR3 is TGTGCCAGCAGCACGGGACAGGGCTACACTGAAGCTTTCTTT. Protein product: CASSTGQGYTEAFF.

This clone was counted a single time. V gene TRBV5-1 combines with J gene TRBJ2-7; 10 bases are shared with TRBD1. V trimming: 4 bases; J trimming: 1 base; junction bases outside the gene matches: 5. This CDR3 comprises 15 residues. Germline V gene lookup returns CDR1 SGHRS and CDR2 YFSETQ. The CDR3 DNA reads TGCGCCAGCAGCATTGGGACAGGGGCTTCCTACGAGCAGTACTTC. Protein: CASSIGTGASYEQYF. Variable domain in full (rest from reference TRBV5-1 and TRBJ2-7): KAGVTQTPRYLIKTRGQQVTLSCSPISGHRSVSWYQQTPGQGLQFLFEYFSETQRNKGNFPGRFSGRQFSNSRSEMNVSTLELGDSALYLCASSIGTGASYEQYFGPGTRLTVT.

A single count supports this clone. V usage is TRBV29-1 and J usage is TRBJ1-1; TRBD1 agrees at 10 bases. The length of the CDR3 is 15 residues. Germline values: CDR1 SQVTM, CDR2 ANQGSEA. V was clipped by 3 bases and J by 5 bases; unmatched bases: 9. Here the CDR3 reads CSVEDRQGAGTEAFF. The CDR3 coding sequence is TGCAGCGTTGAGGACCGACAGGGGGCTGGGACTGAAGCTTTCTTT.

On this clone itself: The identical CDR3 is also encoded by other nucleotide sequences in the sample. J is TRBJ2-7 and V is TRBV28, with a possible D match to TRBD2 (5 bases). Trimming left V 2 bases short and J 2 bases short, with 10 bases between. From germline, CDR1 is MDHEN and CDR2 SYDVKM. The CDR3 contains 14 residues. CDR3 bases: TGTGCCAGCAGTTTAGCGGGTAGAGCCTACGAGCAGTACTTC. Its translation: CASSLAGRAYEQYF.

This sequence joins TRBV6-2 or TRBV6-3 and TRBJ2-1; perhaps TRBD2 as D (6 bases). Germline V gene lookup returns CDR1 MNHEY and CDR2 SVGEGT. This CDR3 has 16 amino acids. Trimming pared 2 bases from V and 6 bases from J, leaving 17 bases between. CDR3: CASSYGAGSLLNEQFF. Here the CDR3 DNA reads TGTGCCAGCAGTTACGGGGCCGGGAGCCTCCTCAATGAGCAGTTCTTC.

The chain links TRBV11-2 to TRBJ2-3; TRBD2 matches at 8 bases. From germline, CDR1 is SGHAT and CDR2 FQNNGV. With 2 bases clipped from V and 5 bases from J, the junction kept 3 bases outside the gene matches. The CDR3 length is 14 residues. The CDR3 DNA reads as TGTGCCAGCAGCTTAATGGCGGGAGGAGATACGCAGTATTTT. It is translated as CASSLMAGGDTQYF.

This chain uses TRBV19 with TRBJ1-4; 7 bases match TRBD1. Germline-derived CDR1 and CDR2 are LNHDA and SQIVND (reference sequence). This CDR3 contains 16 residues. The V gene end was trimmed by 6 bases and the J gene end by 10 bases; junction bases not matched to a gene: 17. The CDR3 nucleotides are TGTGCCAGTAGAAATGAGGGGGCTGGGTCTAGTGGAAAACTGTTTTTT. It specifies CASRNEGAGSSGKLFF.

V usage is TRBV4-3 and J usage is TRBJ2-1; 7 bases agree with TRBD2. The CDR3 loop spans 15 amino acids. J gave up 5 bases and V 1 base, and 5 bases lay outside the gene matches. The germline V gene encodes CDR1 LGHNA and CDR2 YSLEER. The CDR3 sequence is CASSQGGGSHNEQFF. The DNA of the CDR3 is TGCGCCAGCAGCCAAGGCGGCGGGAGTCACAATGAGCAGTTCTTC.

A note on this clone: Other DNA sequences in this sample translate to the same CDR3. This chain uses TRBV6-2 or TRBV6-3 with TRBJ1-5; 10 nucleotides agree with TRBD1. The CDR3 is 13 amino acids. Unmatched junction bases numbered 2, after V lost 6 bases and J lost 6 bases. Germline V gene lookup returns CDR1 MNHEY and CDR2 SVGEGT. In DNA, the CDR3 is TGTGCCAGCAGCCGGACAGGGGGTCAGCCCCAGCATTTT. Residues: CASSRTGGQPQHF.

The V gene is TRBV13, the J gene TRBJ2-5; 12 positions match TRBD1. The V gene's germline CDR1 is PRHDT and CDR2 FYEKMQ (reference sequence). V gave up 8 bases and J gave up 7 bases; unmatched junction bases: 14. This CDR3 region has 16 residues. The CDR3 region has the DNA TGTGCCAGCGTCAGAACCGGGACAGGGGGCGCCGGGACCCAGTACTTC. This translates into CASVRTGTGGAGTQYF.

CDR3 region: CASSYSTGQAKETQYF. The CDR3 bases are TGTGCCAGCAGTTACTCTACCGGACAGGCCAAAGAGACCCAGTACTTC. The chain couples TRBV6-5 to TRBJ2-5, with 7 bases identical to TRBD1. Per germline, CDR1 MNHEY and CDR2 SVGAGI. The CDR3 runs 16 residues. J gave up 3 bases and V 0 bases, and 7 bases lay outside the gene matches.

This chain uses TRBV10-3 with TRBJ2-3; 9 bases align to TRBD1. The CDR3 loop spans 15 amino acids. Trimming cost V 6 bases and J 4 bases; bases outside gene matches: 8. Germline assignment: CDR1 ENHRY and CDR2 SYGVKD. CDR3 nucleotide sequence: TGTGCCATCAGCCGACAGGGGGGGAGCGCAGATACGCAGTATTTT. Translating gives CAISRQGGSADTQYF.

The rearrangement joins TRBV6-5 to TRBJ2-5, with D maybe TRBD1 (6 bases). CDR1 is MNHEY, CDR2 SVGAGI, per germline. CDR3 size: 15 residues. The V end lost 5 bases, the J end lost 1 base, and 14 bases lay between the germline ends. CDR3 bases: TGTGCCAGCAGTAATACCGGGACATTCCAAGAGACCCAGTACTTC. As protein: CASSNTGTFQETQYF.